These 2 T cell receptor beta chains were all obtained from the same sample, sequenced in a study of tumor-infiltrating lymphocytes in primary liver carcinoma. Co-extraction yielded RNA and DNA from roughly 20-30 mg of unsorted bulk tissue. TCR beta cDNA was prepared out of 450 to 500 ng total RNA by means of a constant-region primer. ARM-PCR, slightly modified, supplied the TCR beta libraries through three nested multiplex PCR rounds. The first two PCR rounds used TRBV1-TRBV30 forward primers with a C-beta reverse primer, roughly 10 cycles each. From the multiplex PCR reads, TCRdb called clonotypes with MiXCR, one entry per CDR3 protein. The sample lists fewer than 80,000 distinct CDR3 sequences, around 66% occurring once. The specimen was tumor-adjacent normal liver tissue. These TCRs come from a middle-aged man with primary liver carcinoma and hepatitis B virus infection.

This chain links TRBV11-1 with TRBJ2-5; D is possibly TRBD1 or TRBD2 (5 bases each). Trimming took 6 bases from V and 12 from J, leaving 23 bases between them. The length of the CDR3 is 14 residues. From germline, CDR1 is SGHAT and CDR2 FQDESV (reference sequence). CDR3 nucleotides: TGTGCCAGCAGTGGACATGTGGAGGTGGAGATCAAGTACTTC. Encoded protein: CASSGHVEVEIKYF.

As for this clonotype: Mismatch with germline at one junction end may stem from a read error. The genes are TRBV11-2 and TRBJ2-1; 9 nucleotides match TRBD2. The CDR3 loop spans 16 amino acids. Germline CDR1 SGHAT, CDR2 FQNNGV. Written as DNA, the CDR3 is TGTGCCAACAGCTTAGAGCTCCTAGCGGGAATGAATGAACGTTTCTTC. This gives the protein CANSLELLAGMNERFF. Variable domain in full (rest from reference TRBV11-2 and TRBJ2-1): EAGVAQSPRYKIIEKRQSVAFWCNPISGHATLYWYQQILGQGPKLLIQFQNNGVVDDSQLPKDRFSAERLKGVDSTLKIQPAKLEDSAVYLCANSLELLAGMNERFFGPGTRLTVL.